Following are 15 T cell receptor beta chains from one sample sequenced in a study of CD8+CD57+ T cells in acquired aplastic anemia. Genomic DNA acted as the template from which TCR beta VDJ combination and CDR3 sequence profiling were carried out. TCRdb re-called the reads through MiXCR, storing one row per CDR3 protein. The top ten clones hold roughly 15% of a sample with over 150,000 distinct CDR3 sequences, around 59% of them seen once. The sample was sorted CD4+, CD8+, or CD8+CD57+ T cells (not recorded which) from PBMCs. The receptors come from a human donor in good health, serving as a control.

This clonotype appeared a single time. V is TRBV2 and J is TRBJ2-1, with 12 nucleotides matching TRBD1. The CDR3 spans 15 residues. J lost 7 bases, V lost 6 bases, and 7 bases had no gene match. The germline V gene has CDR1 SNHLY and CDR2 FYNNEI. The CDR3 sequence is CASSYLGQGANEQFF. Here the CDR3 DNA reads TGTGCCAGCAGCTATCTGGGACAGGGGGCAAATGAGCAGTTCTTC.

Note on this clonotype: One end of the junction does not line up with germline, which may come from a read error. The CDR3 DNA is TGTGCCAGCAGTGAACCGGGTACAGGGGCCTACGAGCGTTACTTC. Protein sequence: CASSEPGTGAYERYF. V is TRBV10-3 and J is TRBJ2-7; TRBD1 matches at 7 bases. CDR1 and CDR2 from the germline V gene are ENHRY and SYGVKD. This CDR3 region has 15 residues.

The CDR3 DNA sequence: TGTGCCAGCAGGACGCTAGCGGGGGGTGGCTACACCTTC. Its protein product is CASRTLAGGGYTF. The chain is built from TRBV28 and TRBJ1-2, with D perhaps matching TRBD1 (5 bases). The CDR3 is made up of 13 amino acids. Trimming took off 6 bases at V and 7 bases at J, with 15 bases between the two ends. Germline V gene data show CDR1 as MDHEN and CDR2 as SYDVKM.

This clonotype was counted between two and nine times. The chain uses TRBV5-1 and TRBJ2-5, with D unresolved. Looked up from germline, CDR1 is SGHRS and CDR2 is YFSETQ. Between the trimmed V and J ends, which lost 1 base and 1 base, there was a span of 8 bases. CDR3 size: 14 residues. The CDR3 sequence: CASSLLSLQETQYF. CDR3 sequence (DNA): TGCGCCAGCAGCTTGCTTAGCCTCCAAGAGACCCAGTACTTC.

The chain couples TRBV20-1 to TRBJ1-3; 12 bases match TRBD1. V gave up 3 bases and J gave up 4 bases; unmatched junction bases: 7. The CDR3 has 16 amino acids. Germline loops: CDR1 DFQATT, CDR2 SNEGSKA (reference sequence). The CDR3 is CSASDRDRGPGNTIYF. As DNA, the CDR3 is TGCAGTGCTAGTGATCGGGACAGGGGGCCGGGAAACACCATATATTTT.

This clonotype was picked up many times. The chain uses TRBV11-2 and TRBJ1-4; 8 nucleotides align to TRBD1. CDR3 length: 16 residues. J gave up 4 bases and V 5 bases, and 9 bases lay outside the gene matches. The germline V gene encodes CDR1 SGHAT and CDR2 FQNNGV. The CDR3 nucleotides are TGTGCCAGCAGCCCGGACAGGGTTCGGGGTAATGAAAAACTGTTTTTT. Protein product: CASSPDRVRGNEKLFF.

In the case of this clonotype: One end of the junction fails to match germline, which may point to a read error. This rearrangement joins TRBV5-1 to TRBJ1-6, with 7 nucleotides matching TRBD1. Germline CDR1 is SGHRS and CDR2 is YFSETQ. The CDR3 runs to 15 residues. CDR3 sequence reads: CASRQTGAHGSPLHF. The CDR3 nucleotides read TGTGCCAGCAGACAAACAGGGGCCCACGGTTCACCCCTCCACTTT. The variable domain in full, completed from reference TRBV5-1 and TRBJ1-6, reads KAGVTQTPRYLIKTRGQQVTLSCSPISGHRSVSWYQQTPGQGLQFLFEYFSETQRNKGNFPGRFSGRQFSNSRSEMNVSTLELGDSALYLCASRQTGAHGSPLHFGNGTRLTVT.

The rearrangement uses TRBV11-3 and TRBJ2-5; D gene unclear. CDR3 size: 12 residues. V was pared by 3 bases and J by 2 bases, with 4 bases between. In germline, CDR1 is SGHNT, CDR2 YENEEA. CDR3 sequence reads: CASSFLQETQYF. Here the CDR3 DNA reads TGTGCCAGCAGCTTCCTACAAGAGACCCAGTACTTC.

The rearrangement joins TRBV15 to TRBJ1-4; D is uncertain. V lost 3 bases and J lost 8, with 13 bases in between. The length of the CDR3 is 14 residues. The germline gives CDR1 LNHNV, CDR2 YYDKDF (reference sequence). The CDR3 nucleotides read TGTGCCACCAGCAGGGATTGCGGGCCGGAAAAACTGTTTTTT. Its translation: CATSRDCGPEKLFF.

This rearrangement joins TRBV5-6 to TRBJ2-7; D is unresolved. Trimming stripped 5 bases from V and 4 bases from J, with 1 base between. CDR1 and CDR2 (germline): SGHDT, YYEEEE. CDR3 length equals 9 residues. The CDR3 coding sequence is TGTGCCAGCAGTTACGAGCAGTACGTC. Translating gives CASSYEQYV.

This clonotype has a count of ten or more. The rearrangement joins TRBV25-1 to TRBJ1-4; no reliable D call. CDR1 is MGHDK and CDR2 is SYGVNS in the germline V gene. The CDR3 sequence is 12 residues long. V lost 3 bases and J 7 bases, leaving 6 bases between the germline ends. Written as DNA, the CDR3 is TGTGCCAGCAGTGATGCGTCTGAAAAACTGTTTTTT. Its protein is CASSDASEKLFF.

The chain joins TRBV7-9 to TRBJ1-2; D remains unclear. The germline CDR1 and CDR2 sequences are SEHNR and FQNEAQ (reference sequence). V shed 2 bases and J shed 4 bases, with 5 bases lying between them. The CDR3 spans 12 residues. CDR3 nucleotides: TGTGCCAGCAGCTTATCATCCTATGGCTACACCTTC. It encodes CASSLSSYGYTF.

In its sample, this clonotype was seen a few times. The V gene is TRBV20-1, the J gene TRBJ1-6, with TRBD1 as a possible D gene (5 bases). Germline V gene lookup returns CDR1 DFQATT and CDR2 SNEGSKA (reference sequence). This CDR3 contains 14 residues. V shed 3 bases and J shed 9 bases, with 15 bases lying between them. The CDR3 protein is CSARVQQGGSPLHF. The CDR3 nucleotides are TGCAGTGCTAGGGTCCAGCAGGGAGGTTCACCCCTCCACTTT.

The genes are TRBV28 and TRBJ1-3; D remains ambiguous. The CDR3 covers 15 residues. V shed 7 bases and J shed 0 bases, with 13 bases lying between them. Germline CDR1 and CDR2: MDHEN and SYDVKM. The CDR3 DNA reads TGTGCCAGCATCCCTCGGAGAGGCTCTGGAAACACCATATATTTT. Amino acids: CASIPRRGSGNTIYF.

The chain has TRBV20-1 and TRBJ2-2; a weak D match, TRBD1 (5 bases). This CDR3 has 14 amino acids. The germline V gene encodes CDR1 DFQATT and CDR2 SNEGSKA (reference sequence). V dropped 3 bases and J dropped 4 bases, with 12 bases sitting between them. In nucleotides, the CDR3 is TGCAGTGCTAGCAGCATAGACAGCACCGGGGAGCTGTTTTTT. Encoded protein: CSASSIDSTGELFF.